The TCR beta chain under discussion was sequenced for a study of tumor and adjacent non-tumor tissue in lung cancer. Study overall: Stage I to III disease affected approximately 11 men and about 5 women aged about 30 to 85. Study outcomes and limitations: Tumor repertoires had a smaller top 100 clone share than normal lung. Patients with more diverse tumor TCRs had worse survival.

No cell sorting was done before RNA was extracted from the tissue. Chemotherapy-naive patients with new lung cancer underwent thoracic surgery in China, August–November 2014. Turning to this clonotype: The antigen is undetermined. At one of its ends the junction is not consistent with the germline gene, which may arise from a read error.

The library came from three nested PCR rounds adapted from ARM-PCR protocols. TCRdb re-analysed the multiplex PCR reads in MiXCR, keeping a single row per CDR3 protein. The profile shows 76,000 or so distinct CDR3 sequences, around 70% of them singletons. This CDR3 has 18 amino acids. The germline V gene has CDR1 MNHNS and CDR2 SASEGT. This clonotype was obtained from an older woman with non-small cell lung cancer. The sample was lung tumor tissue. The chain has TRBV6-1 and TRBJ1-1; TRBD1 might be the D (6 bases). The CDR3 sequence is CVSGILKLTGLGNTEAFF. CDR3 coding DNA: TGTGTCAGCGGCATCTTAAAACTCACAGGGCTGGGGAACACTGAAGCTTTCTTT.